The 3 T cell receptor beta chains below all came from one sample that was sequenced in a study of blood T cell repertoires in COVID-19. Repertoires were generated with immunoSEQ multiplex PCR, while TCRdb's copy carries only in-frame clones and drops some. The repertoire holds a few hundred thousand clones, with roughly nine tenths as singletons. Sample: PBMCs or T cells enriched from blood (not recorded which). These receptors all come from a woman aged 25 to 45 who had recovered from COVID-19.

This CDR3 is CASSLAQTGSYGYTF. DNA for the CDR3: TGCGCCAGCAGCCTAGCGCAGACAGGGTCCTATGGCTACACCTTC. The rearrangement joins TRBV4-1 to TRBJ1-2; 7 bases agree with TRBD1. The J segment lost 4 bases and the V segment lost 4 bases, leaving 9 bases of the junction unmatched. The CDR3 has 15 residues. Germline V gives CDR1 MGHRA, CDR2 YSYEKL.

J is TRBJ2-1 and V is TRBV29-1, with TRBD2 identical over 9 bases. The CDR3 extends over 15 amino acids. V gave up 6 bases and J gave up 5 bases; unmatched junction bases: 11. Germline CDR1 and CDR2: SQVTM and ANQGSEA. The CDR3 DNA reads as TGCAGCGTCCTGACGCTAGCGGGGAGGAACAATGAGCAGTTCTTC. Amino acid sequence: CSVLTLAGRNNEQFF.

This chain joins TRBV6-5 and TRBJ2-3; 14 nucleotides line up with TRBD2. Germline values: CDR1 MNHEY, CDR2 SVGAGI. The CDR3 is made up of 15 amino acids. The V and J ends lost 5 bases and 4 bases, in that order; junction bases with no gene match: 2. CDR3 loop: CASSRTSGGPDTQYF. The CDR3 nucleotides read TGTGCCAGCAGTCGGACTAGCGGGGGGCCAGATACGCAGTATTTT.